A selection of T cell receptor beta chains follows, all from one sample in a study of blood T cell repertoires in COVID-19. Assay: immunoSEQ multiplex PCR; the TCRdb copy retains only in-frame clones and omits some. The sample comprises 200,000 to 250,000 clones, about 83% of which are singletons, and around 1.3% rests with the top ten. The sequenced sample consisted of peripheral blood. The receptor source for this set is a woman in her thirties with COVID-19, enrolled during active disease. CDR3s include the opening cysteine and the closing phenylalanine or tryptophan. A D gene is named only where the DNA matches it firmly. Part of the rows lack a size; the others show once, few, many or a class for expanded clones.

clone size,J gene,V gene,D gene,CDR3 protein,CDR3 DNA
NA,TRBJ1-5,TRBV20-1,NA,CSASMVTGIQPQHF,TGCAGTGCTAGTATGGTTACGGGAATTCAGCCCCAGCATTTT
NA,TRBJ2-7,TRBV20-1,NA,CSASTAYEQYF,TGCAGTGCTAGCACAGCCTACGAGCAGTACTTC
NA,TRBJ1-1,TRBV24-1,TRBD1,CATSDSRTGATEAFF,TGTGCCACCAGTGATTCTAGGACAGGGGCCACTGAAGCTTTCTTT
NA,TRBJ1-2,TRBV28,NA,CASSLRQGYSYTF,TGTGCCAGCAGTTTACGCCAGGGCTATAGCTACACCTTC
NA,TRBJ2-1,TRBV14,TRBD1,CASSRQGAVYNEQFF,TGTGCCAGCAGCCGGCAGGGGGCTGTCTACAATGAGCAGTTCTTC
NA,TRBJ2-2,TRBV5-1,NA,CASSLGPTGNTGELFF,TGCGCCAGCAGCTTGGGACCTACAGGGAACACCGGGGAGCTGTTTTTT
NA,TRBJ2-4,TRBV19,NA,CASSPRLTKNIQYF,TGTGCCAGTAGCCCGCGGTTGACCAAAAACATTCAGTACTTC
NA,TRBJ1-4,TRBV5-4,TRBD1,CASSSPGQGHEKLFF,TGTGCCAGCAGCTCCCCGGGACAGGGTCATGAAAAACTGTTTTTT
NA,TRBJ2-7,TRBV6-5,NA,CASLWFGRDYEQYF,TGTGCCAGCCTGTGGTTTGGCAGGGACTACGAGCAGTACTTC
NA,TRBJ1-2,TRBV18,TRBD1,CASSPLNGQDNYGYTF,TGTGCCAGCTCACCACTAAACGGACAGGATAACTATGGCTACACCTTC
NA,TRBJ2-1,TRBV7-3,TRBD2,CASSYSGRVYNEQFF,TGTGCCAGCAGCTATAGCGGGAGGGTATACAATGAGCAGTTCTTC
NA,TRBJ2-7,TRBV13,TRBD1,CASSSYRTGGSYEQYF,TGTGCCAGCAGCTCCTATCGGACAGGGGGTTCCTACGAGCAGTACTTC
once,TRBJ1-2,TRBV15,NA,CATSSGTSGDGYTF,TGTGCCACCAGCTCGGGGACATCTGGAGATGGCTACACCTTC
NA,TRBJ1-2,TRBV7-2,NA,CASSSAAGGDYGYTF,TGTGCCAGCAGCTCGGCCGCCGGGGGGGATTATGGCTACACCTTC
NA,TRBJ1-1,TRBV2,NA,CASSASEAFF,TGTGCCAGCAGTGCCTCTGAAGCTTTCTTT
few,TRBJ2-7,TRBV25-1,NA,CASSEVGSWGDEQYF,TGTGCCAGCAGTGAGGTGGGGAGCTGGGGGGACGAGCAGTACTTC
NA,TRBJ2-1,TRBV11-2,NA,CASSFPGGDEQFF,TGTGCCAGCAGCTTTCCGGGGGGCGATGAGCAGTTCTTC
NA,TRBJ1-3,TRBV11-2,NA,CASSLGTAGNTIYF,TGTGCCAGCAGCTTAGGGACAGCTGGAAACACCATATATTTT
NA,TRBJ2-7,TRBV5-1,TRBD1,CASRAQVGQGTHEQYF,TGCGCCAGCAGGGCTCAGGTGGGACAGGGAACCCACGAGCAGTACTTC
NA,TRBJ2-3,TRBV15,TRBD2,CATGGERGGLGDTQYF,TGTGCCACCGGAGGGGAGCGGGGGGGCCTGGGAGATACGCAGTATTTT
NA,TRBJ2-2,TRBV9,NA,CASSVGGSTGELFF,TGTGCCAGCAGCGTTGGGGGGAGTACCGGGGAGCTGTTTTTT
NA,TRBJ2-5,TRBV19,NA,CASSIRGPGQETQYF,TGTGCCAGTAGTATCAGGGGCCCAGGCCAAGAGACCCAGTACTTC
few,TRBJ2-2,TRBV29-1,TRBD2,CSISASGSVGELFF,TGCAGCATCTCCGCTAGCGGGAGTGTCGGGGAGCTGTTTTTT
NA,TRBJ2-1,TRBV5-1,TRBD2,CASSLAALSGGEQFF,TGCGCCAGCAGCTTGGCGGCCCTTTCGGGAGGTGAGCAGTTCTTC
NA,TRBJ2-5,TRBV7-3,TRBD2,CASSLRRIAGAETQYF,TGTGCCAGCAGCTTAAGAAGAATAGCGGGGGCTGAGACCCAGTACTTC
NA,TRBJ2-7,TRBV5-1,TRBD1,CASSLEGTGIGEQYF,TGCGCCAGCAGCTTGGAAGGGACAGGGATAGGTGAGCAGTACTTC
NA,TRBJ2-6,TRBV6-2/TRBV6-3,TRBD2,CASSPSGGSGANVLTF,TGTGCCAGCAGCCCTAGCGGGGGGTCTGGGGCCAACGTCCTGACTTTC
NA,TRBJ2-2,TRBV9,NA,CASSEYRTANTGELFF,TGTGCCAGCAGCGAGTACCGGACAGCGAACACCGGGGAGCTGTTTTTT
NA,TRBJ1-1,TRBV5-1,NA,CASSLGDGNTEAFF,TGCGCCAGCAGCTTAGGAGATGGGAACACTGAAGCTTTCTTT
once,TRBJ1-6,TRBV5-6,NA,CASSLAGDRNNSPLHF,TGTGCCAGCAGCTTGGCCGGAGACAGGAATAATTCACCCCTCCACTTT
few,TRBJ1-2,TRBV12-3/TRBV12-4,NA,CASSLAGGGYTF,TGTGCCAGCAGTTTAGCAGGCGGTGGCTACACCTTC
NA,TRBJ1-4,TRBV29-1,NA,CSVVKGRGEKLFF,TGCAGCGTTGTGAAGGGGCGAGGAGAAAAACTGTTTTTT
NA,TRBJ2-3,TRBV23-1,NA,CASSQEDSKPDTQYF,TGCGCCAGCAGTCAAGAGGACAGTAAACCAGATACGCAGTATTTT
NA,TRBJ1-2,TRBV29-1,TRBD1,CSVRTGDFVYGYTF,TGCAGCGTCCGGACAGGAGACTTCGTCTATGGCTACACCTTC
NA,TRBJ1-2,TRBV27,NA,CASSLSSGADGYTF,TGTGCCAGCAGTTTATCAAGTGGGGCTGATGGCTACACCTTC
NA,TRBJ1-2,TRBV6-2/TRBV6-3,NA,CASSPRDTYGYTF,TGTGCCAGCAGTCCAAGGGACACCTATGGCTACACCTTC
NA,TRBJ1-2,TRBV29-1,NA,CSVEVTQGYGYTF,TGCAGCGTTGAAGTGACACAGGGATATGGCTACACCTTC
NA,TRBJ2-7,TRBV7-9,TRBD1,CASSLRVYDRGAPDYEQYF,TGTGCCAGCAGCTTACGGGTTTATGACAGGGGGGCCCCGGACTACGAGCAGTACTTC
NA,TRBJ2-3,TRBV6-5,TRBD2,CALGGGEADTQYF,TGTGCCTTGGGGGGGGGAGAAGCAGATACGCAGTATTTT
NA,TRBJ2-4,TRBV2,TRBD2,CASSERLANIQYF,TGTGCCAGCAGTGAAAGACTAGCGAACATTCAGTACTTC
NA,TRBJ1-1,TRBV7-9,NA,CASSRNQGSTEAFF,TGTGCCAGCAGCCGGAATCAGGGAAGCACTGAAGCTTTCTTT
NA,TRBJ2-2,TRBV6-2/TRBV6-3,NA,CASSYGIGGELFF,TGTGCCAGCAGTTACGGTATCGGCGGGGAGCTGTTTTTT
NA,TRBJ2-3,TRBV25-1,NA,CASSDRETDTQYF,TGTGCCAGCAGTGACAGGGAAACAGATACGCAGTATTTT
NA,TRBJ2-1,TRBV3-1/TRBV3-2,TRBD1,CASSLGQGARNEQFF,TGTGCCAGCAGTCTCGGACAGGGGGCTCGCAATGAGCAGTTCTTC
NA,TRBJ2-1,TRBV7-3,TRBD2,CASSLLAGVYEQFF,TGTGCCAGCAGCTTATTAGCGGGGGTTTATGAGCAGTTCTTC
NA,TRBJ2-7,TRBV12-5,TRBD1,CASGFGTGTYEQYF,TGTGCTAGTGGTTTCGGGACAGGGACCTACGAGCAGTACTTC
NA,TRBJ1-2,TRBV5-6,NA,CASSLAGGLNYGYTF,TGTGCCAGCAGCTTGGCCGGGGGGCTTAACTATGGCTACACCTTC
NA,TRBJ2-4,TRBV6-2/TRBV6-3,TRBD2,CASSVVGRAGNIQYF,TGTGCCAGCAGTGTGGTCGGGAGGGCCGGAAACATTCAGTACTTC
NA,TRBJ1-1,TRBV5-1,NA,CASSLEGLQVNTEAFF,TGCGCCAGCAGCTTGGAGGGGTTACAGGTGAACACTGAAGCTTTCTTT
NA,TRBJ2-3,TRBV3-1/TRBV3-2,TRBD2,CASSPRLAGGNTSTDTQYF,TGTGCCAGCAGCCCCCGACTAGCGGGGGGGAATACTAGCACAGATACGCAGTATTTT
NA,TRBJ2-2,TRBV25-1,NA,CASSEVFSGNTGELFF,TGTGCCAGCAGTGAAGTGTTTAGCGGGAACACCGGGGAGCTGTTTTTT